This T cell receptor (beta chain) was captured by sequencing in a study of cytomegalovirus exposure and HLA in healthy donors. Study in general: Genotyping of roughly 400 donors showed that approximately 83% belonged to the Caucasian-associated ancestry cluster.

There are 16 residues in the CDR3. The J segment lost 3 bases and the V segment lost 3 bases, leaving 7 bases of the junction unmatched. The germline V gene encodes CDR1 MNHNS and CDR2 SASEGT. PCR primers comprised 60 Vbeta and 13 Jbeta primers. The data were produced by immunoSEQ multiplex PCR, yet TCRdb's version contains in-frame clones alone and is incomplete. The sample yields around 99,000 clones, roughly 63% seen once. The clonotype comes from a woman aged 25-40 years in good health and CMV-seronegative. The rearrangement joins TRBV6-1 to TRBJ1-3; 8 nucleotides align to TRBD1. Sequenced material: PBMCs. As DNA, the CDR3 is TGTGCCAGCAGTGATGGACAGGGTTCATTTGGAAACACCATATATTTT. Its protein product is CASSDGQGSFGNTIYF.